One sample yielded the 5 T cell receptor beta chains listed below, sequenced in a study of blood T cell repertoires in COVID-19. Repertoires were generated with immunoSEQ multiplex PCR, while TCRdb's copy carries only in-frame clones and drops some. The table has around 480,000 clones, approximately 90% seen once. The sample taken for sequencing was peripheral blood. The receptors were sampled from a woman between 50 and 59 years old with COVID-19, enrolled during active disease.

This chain links TRBV9 with TRBJ2-2; D remains ambiguous. The CDR3 runs 14 residues. Deletions cut 0 bases from V and 3 bases from J, with 6 bases between. CDR1 is SGDLS, CDR2 YYNGEE, per germline. CDR3 residues: CASSVEGDTGELFF. Written as DNA, the CDR3 is TGTGCCAGCAGCGTAGAAGGAGACACCGGGGAGCTGTTTTTT.

The V gene is TRBV29-1, the J gene TRBJ1-1; D remains unclear. This CDR3 is built from 12 residues. Germline CDR1 and CDR2: SQVTM and ANQGSEA. V dropped 4 bases and J dropped 4 bases, with 10 bases sitting between them. The CDR3, as DNA: TGCAGCGTTGTGGTGGGGAGCACTGAAGCTTTCTTT. Translation gives CSVVVGSTEAFF.

The chain links TRBV10-3 to TRBJ1-6, with 8 bases fitting TRBD1. The germline gives CDR1 ENHRY, CDR2 SYGVKD. Losses at the gene ends were 0 bases for V and 8 bases for J; bases not matched to a gene: 6. The CDR3 has 16 amino acids. The CDR3 coding sequence is TGTGCCATCAGTGAGTCGGATGGGGGACAGGATTCACCCCTCCACTTT. This codes for CAISESDGGQDSPLHF.

The V call is TRBV5-1, the J call TRBJ1-5; D gene unclear. Trimming took off 4 bases at V and 2 bases at J, with 13 bases between the two ends. The CDR3 runs to 15 residues. Germline V gene lookup returns CDR1 SGHRS and CDR2 YFSETQ. CDR3 amino acids: CASSLTGSGNQPQHF. The CDR3 coding sequence is TGCGCCAGCAGCCTGACGGGAAGCGGCAATCAGCCCCAGCATTTT. Drawing the rest from reference TRBV5-1 and TRBJ1-5, the complete variable domain is KAGVTQTPRYLIKTRGQQVTLSCSPISGHRSVSWYQQTPGQGLQFLFEYFSETQRNKGNFPGRFSGRQFSNSRSEMNVSTLELGDSALYLCASSLTGSGNQPQHFGDGTRLSIL.

The rearrangement uses TRBV2 and TRBJ1-6; TRBD1 might be the D (6 bases). The CDR3 is 13 residues long. CDR1 and CDR2 from the germline V gene are SNHLY and FYNNEI. V dropped 6 bases and J dropped 6 bases, with 9 bases sitting between them. The CDR3 coding sequence is TGTGCCAGCAGAACAGGGCTTAATTCACCCCTCCACTTT. Protein product: CASRTGLNSPLHF.